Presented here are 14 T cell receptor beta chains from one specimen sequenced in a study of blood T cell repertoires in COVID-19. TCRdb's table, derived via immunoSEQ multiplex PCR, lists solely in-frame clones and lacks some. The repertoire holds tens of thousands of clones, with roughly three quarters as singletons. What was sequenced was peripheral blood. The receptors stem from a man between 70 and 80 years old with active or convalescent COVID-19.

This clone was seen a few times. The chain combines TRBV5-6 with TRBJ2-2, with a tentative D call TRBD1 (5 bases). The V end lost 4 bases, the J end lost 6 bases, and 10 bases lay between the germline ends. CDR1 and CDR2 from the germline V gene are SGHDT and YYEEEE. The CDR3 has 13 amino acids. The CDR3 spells CASSIQGSGELFF. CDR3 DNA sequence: TGTGCCAGCAGCATTCAGGGATCCGGGGAGCTGTTTTTT.

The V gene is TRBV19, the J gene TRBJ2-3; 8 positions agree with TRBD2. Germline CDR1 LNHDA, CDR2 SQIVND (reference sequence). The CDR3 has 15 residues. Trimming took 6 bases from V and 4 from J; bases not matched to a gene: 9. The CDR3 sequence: CASRVSGETSDTQYF. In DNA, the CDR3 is TGTGCCAGTAGAGTTAGCGGGGAGACTTCAGATACGCAGTATTTT.

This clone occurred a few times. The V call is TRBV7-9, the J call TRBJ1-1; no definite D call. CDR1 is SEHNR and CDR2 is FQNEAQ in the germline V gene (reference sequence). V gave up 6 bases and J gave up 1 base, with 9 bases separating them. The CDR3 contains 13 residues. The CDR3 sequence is CASRLTANTEAFF. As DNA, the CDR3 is TGTGCCAGCAGGCTCACTGCGAACACTGAAGCTTTCTTT.

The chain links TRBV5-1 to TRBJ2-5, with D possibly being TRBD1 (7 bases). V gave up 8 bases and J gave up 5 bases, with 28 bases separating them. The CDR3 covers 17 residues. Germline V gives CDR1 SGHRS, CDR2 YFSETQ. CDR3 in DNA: TGCGCCAGTTCCAGGGGGGCAGGGGTAACTTCTTATGAGACCCAGTACTTC. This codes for CASSRGAGVTSYETQYF.

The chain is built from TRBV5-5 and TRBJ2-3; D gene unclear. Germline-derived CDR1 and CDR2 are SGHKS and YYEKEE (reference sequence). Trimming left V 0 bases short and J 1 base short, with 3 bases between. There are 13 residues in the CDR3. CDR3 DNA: TGTGCCAGCAGCTTGGCTCGCACAGATACGCAGTATTTT. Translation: CASSLARTDTQYF.

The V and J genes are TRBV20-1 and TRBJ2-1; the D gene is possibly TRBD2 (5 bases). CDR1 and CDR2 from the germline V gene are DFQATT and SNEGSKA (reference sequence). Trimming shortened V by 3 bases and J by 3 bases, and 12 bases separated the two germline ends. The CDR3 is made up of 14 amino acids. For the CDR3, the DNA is TGCAGTGCTAGTCTACTAGAGCTCTACAATGAGCAGTTCTTC. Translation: CSASLLELYNEQFF.

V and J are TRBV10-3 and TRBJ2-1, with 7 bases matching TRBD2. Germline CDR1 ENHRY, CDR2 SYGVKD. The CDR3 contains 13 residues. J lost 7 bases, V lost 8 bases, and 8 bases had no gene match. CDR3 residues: CAISGGFGNEQFF. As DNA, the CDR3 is TGTGCCATCTCCGGGGGGTTCGGGAATGAGCAGTTCTTC.

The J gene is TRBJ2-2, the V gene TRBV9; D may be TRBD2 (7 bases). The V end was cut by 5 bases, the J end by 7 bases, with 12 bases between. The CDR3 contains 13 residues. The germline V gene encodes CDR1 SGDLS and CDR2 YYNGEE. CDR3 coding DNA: TGTGCCAGCAGTCGGGGGGCGGACGGGGAGCTGTTTTTT. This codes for CASSRGADGELFF.

The CDR3 here is CSVRSLAGNYNEQFF. The CDR3 DNA reads TGCAGCGTCCGATCGCTAGCGGGGAATTACAATGAGCAGTTCTTC. The V call is TRBV29-1, the J call TRBJ2-1; 9 nucleotides agree with TRBD2. V was pared by 6 bases and J by 4 bases, with 10 bases of the junction left unmatched. There are 15 residues in the CDR3. From germline, CDR1 is SQVTM and CDR2 ANQGSEA.

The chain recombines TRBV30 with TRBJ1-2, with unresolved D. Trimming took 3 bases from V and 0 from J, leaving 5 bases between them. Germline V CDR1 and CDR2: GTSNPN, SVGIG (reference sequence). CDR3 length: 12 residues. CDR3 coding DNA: TGTGCCTGGAGCCCAGCTAACTATGGCTACACCTTC. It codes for CAWSPANYGYTF.

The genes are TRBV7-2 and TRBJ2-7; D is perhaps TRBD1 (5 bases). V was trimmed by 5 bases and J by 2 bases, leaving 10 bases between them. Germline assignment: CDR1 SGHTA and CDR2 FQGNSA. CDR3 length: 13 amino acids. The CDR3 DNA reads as TGTGCCAGCAGCCGGTCAGGGACCTACGAGCAGTACTTC. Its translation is CASSRSGTYEQYF.

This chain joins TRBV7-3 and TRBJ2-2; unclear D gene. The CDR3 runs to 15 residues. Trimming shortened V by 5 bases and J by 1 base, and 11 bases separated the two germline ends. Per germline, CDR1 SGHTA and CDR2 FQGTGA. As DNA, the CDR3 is TGTGCCAGCAGCCCCTTCTCCAGGAACACCGGGGAGCTGTTTTTT. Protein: CASSPFSRNTGELFF.

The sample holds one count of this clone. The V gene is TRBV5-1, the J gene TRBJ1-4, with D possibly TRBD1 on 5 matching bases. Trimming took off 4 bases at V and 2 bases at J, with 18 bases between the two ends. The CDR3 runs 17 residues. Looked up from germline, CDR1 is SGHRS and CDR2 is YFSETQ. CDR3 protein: CASSLRDFRGTNEKLFF. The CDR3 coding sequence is TGCGCCAGCAGCCTTCGGGACTTTCGGGGGACTAATGAAAAACTGTTTTTT.

The CDR3 sequence is CASSYRAGTAQYTQYF. In DNA, the CDR3 is TGTGCCAGCTCGTACCGAGCAGGGACTGCACAGTATACGCAGTATTTT. The rearrangement links TRBV18 to TRBJ2-3; tentative D call: TRBD2 (6 bases). The CDR3 loop spans 16 amino acids. V dropped 6 bases and J dropped 7 bases, with 23 bases sitting between them. The germline CDR1 and CDR2 sequences are KGHSH and LQKENI.